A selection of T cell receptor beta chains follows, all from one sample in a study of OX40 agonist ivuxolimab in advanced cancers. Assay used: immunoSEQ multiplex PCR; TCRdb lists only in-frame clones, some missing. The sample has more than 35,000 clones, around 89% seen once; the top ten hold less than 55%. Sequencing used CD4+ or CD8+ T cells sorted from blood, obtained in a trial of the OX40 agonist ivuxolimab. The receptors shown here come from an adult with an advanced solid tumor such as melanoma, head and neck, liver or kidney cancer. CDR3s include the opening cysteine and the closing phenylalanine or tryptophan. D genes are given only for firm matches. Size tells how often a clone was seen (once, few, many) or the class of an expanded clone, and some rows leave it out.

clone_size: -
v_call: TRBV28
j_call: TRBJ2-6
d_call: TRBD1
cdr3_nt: TGTGCCAGCAGTTTAGGGACAGGGCCTGGGGCCAACGTCCTGACTTTC
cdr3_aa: CASSLGTGPGANVLTF

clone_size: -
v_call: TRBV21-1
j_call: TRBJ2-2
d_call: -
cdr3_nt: TGTGCCAGCAGCAAAGAGAATTTGAACACCGGGGAGCTGTTTTTT
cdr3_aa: CASSKENLNTGELFF

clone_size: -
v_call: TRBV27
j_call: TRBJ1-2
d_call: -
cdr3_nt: TGTGCCAGTGGGACGCCCACTTATGGCTACACCTTC
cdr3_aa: CASGTPTYGYTF

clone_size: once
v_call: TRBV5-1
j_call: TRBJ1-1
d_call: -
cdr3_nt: TGCGCCAGCAGCTTTGGCTTTGGGATGAACACTGAAGCTTTCTTT
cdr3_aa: CASSFGFGMNTEAFF

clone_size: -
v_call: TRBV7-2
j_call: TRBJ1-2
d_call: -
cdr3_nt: TGTGCCAGCAGCTTAGAGGGACAATTTAACTATGGCTACACCTTC
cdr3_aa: CASSLEGQFNYGYTF

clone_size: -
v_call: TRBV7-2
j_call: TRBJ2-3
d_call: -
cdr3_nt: TGTGCCAGCAGCCGACCGCAGGGGCCGACAGATACGCAGTATTTT
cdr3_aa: CASSRPQGPTDTQYF

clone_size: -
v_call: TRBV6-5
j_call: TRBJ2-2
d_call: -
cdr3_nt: TGTGCCAGCAGTTACAGGGCCGGGGAGCTGTTTTTT
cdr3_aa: CASSYRAGELFF

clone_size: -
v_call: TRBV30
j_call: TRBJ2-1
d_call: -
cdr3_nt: TGTGCCTCTCAAGGGAGTAAGCCGACCAATGAGCAGTTCTTC
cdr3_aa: CASQGSKPTNEQFF

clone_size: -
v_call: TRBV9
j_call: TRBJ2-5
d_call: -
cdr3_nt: TGTGCCAGCAGCGTAGGCGATGAGACCCAGTACTTC
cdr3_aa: CASSVGDETQYF

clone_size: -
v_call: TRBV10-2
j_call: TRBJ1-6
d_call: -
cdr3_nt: TGCGCCAGCAGCTCGTCAGGGTTGCGAGCTAATTCACCCCTCCACTTT
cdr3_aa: CASSSSGLRANSPLHF

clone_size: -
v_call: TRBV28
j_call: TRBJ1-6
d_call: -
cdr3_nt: TGTGCCAGCAGTTTTTCAGGGTACGAGAATTCACCCCTCCACTTT
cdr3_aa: CASSFSGYENSPLHF

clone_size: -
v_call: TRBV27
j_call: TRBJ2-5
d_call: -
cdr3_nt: TGTGCCAGCAGTTTGAGCGGGTCTCAAGAGACCCAGTACTTC
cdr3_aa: CASSLSGSQETQYF

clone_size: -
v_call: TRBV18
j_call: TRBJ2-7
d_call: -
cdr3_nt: TGTGCCAGCTCACCCGGGACTGACACCTACGAGCAGTACTTC
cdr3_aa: CASSPGTDTYEQYF

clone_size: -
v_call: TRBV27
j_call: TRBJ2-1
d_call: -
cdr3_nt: TGTGCCAGCAGTTTATCTCACAGAAATGAGCAGTTCTTC
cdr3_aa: CASSLSHRNEQFF

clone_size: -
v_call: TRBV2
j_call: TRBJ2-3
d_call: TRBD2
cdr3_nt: TGTGCCAGCAGGACTAGCGGGGGCCTCCTCACAGATACGCAGTATTTT
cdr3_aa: CASRTSGGLLTDTQYF

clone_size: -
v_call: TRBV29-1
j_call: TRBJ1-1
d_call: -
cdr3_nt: TGCAGCGTCCCCGACTCGAACACTGAAGCTTTCTTT
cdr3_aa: CSVPDSNTEAFF

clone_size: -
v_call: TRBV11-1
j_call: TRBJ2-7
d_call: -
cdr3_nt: TGTGCCAGCAGCTTATGGGTACACGAGGGGCAGTACTTC
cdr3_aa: CASSLWVHEGQYF

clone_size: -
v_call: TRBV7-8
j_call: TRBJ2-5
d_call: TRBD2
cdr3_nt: TGTGCCACCAAAGCAGCGGGGGCCACATACCAAGAGACCCAGTACTTC
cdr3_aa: CATKAAGATYQETQYF

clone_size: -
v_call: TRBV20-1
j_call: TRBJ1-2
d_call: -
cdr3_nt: TGCAGTGCTCGAGGGGGCTACACCTTC
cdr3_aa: CSARGGYTF

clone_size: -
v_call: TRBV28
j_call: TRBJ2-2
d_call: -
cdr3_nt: TGTGCCAGCGGGGGGACAGCGACCGGGGAGCTGTTTTTT
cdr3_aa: CASGGTATGELFF

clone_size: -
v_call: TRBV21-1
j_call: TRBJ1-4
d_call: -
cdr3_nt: TGTGCCAGCAGCAAAGCTTTGAGGGCAACTAATGAAAAACTGTTTTTT
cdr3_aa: CASSKALRATNEKLFF

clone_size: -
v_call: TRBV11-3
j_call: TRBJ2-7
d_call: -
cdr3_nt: TGTGCCAGCAGCCCTTCGAATGGGGTGGGGTACGAGCAGTACTTC
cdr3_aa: CASSPSNGVGYEQYF

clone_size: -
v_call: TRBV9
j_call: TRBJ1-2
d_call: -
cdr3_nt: TGTGCCAGCAGTCCTGCGCGGGAAGATCATGGCTACACCTTC
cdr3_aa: CASSPAREDHGYTF

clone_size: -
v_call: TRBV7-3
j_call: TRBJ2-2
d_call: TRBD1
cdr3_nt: TGTGCCAGCCAGGGGGACACCGGGGAGCTGTTTTTT
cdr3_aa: CASQGDTGELFF

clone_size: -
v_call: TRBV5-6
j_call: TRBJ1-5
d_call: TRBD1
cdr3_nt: TGTGCCAGCAGCATACAGGGGGCGGGTAATCAGCCCCAGCATTTT
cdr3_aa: CASSIQGAGNQPQHF

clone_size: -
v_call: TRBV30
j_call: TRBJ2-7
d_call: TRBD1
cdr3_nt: TGTGCCTGGAGTGATTTTCTCCAGGGGGTTTCCTACGAGCAGTACTTC
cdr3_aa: CAWSDFLQGVSYEQYF

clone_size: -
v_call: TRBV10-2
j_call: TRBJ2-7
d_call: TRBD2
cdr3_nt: TGCGCCAGCGGGGGGGACCGACACTACGAGCAGTACTTC
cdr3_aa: CASGGDRHYEQYF

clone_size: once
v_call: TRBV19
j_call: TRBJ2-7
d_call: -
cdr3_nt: TGTGCCAGTAGTATAGAATGGCGACAGTCCTACGAGCAGTACTTC
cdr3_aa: CASSIEWRQSYEQYF

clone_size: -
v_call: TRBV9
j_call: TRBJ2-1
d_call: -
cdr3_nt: TGTGCCAGCAGCGTAGATGAGACCCTGATCTACAATGAGCAGTTCTTC
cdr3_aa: CASSVDETLIYNEQFF

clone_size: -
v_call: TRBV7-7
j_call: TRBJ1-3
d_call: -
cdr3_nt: TGTGCTAGCAGCTTAGACCGGGCCTCTGGAAACACCATATATTTT
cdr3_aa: CASSLDRASGNTIYF

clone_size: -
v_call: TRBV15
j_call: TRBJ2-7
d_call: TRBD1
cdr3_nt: TGTGCCACCAGCCCAGGACAGGGCTCCTACGAGCAGTACTTC
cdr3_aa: CATSPGQGSYEQYF

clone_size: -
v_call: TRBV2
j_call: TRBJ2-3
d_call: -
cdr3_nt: TGTGCCAGCAGTGGGATACCGTTAGCGGATACGCAGTATTTT
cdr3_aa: CASSGIPLADTQYF

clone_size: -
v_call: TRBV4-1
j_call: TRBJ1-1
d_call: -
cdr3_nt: TGCGCCAGCAGCCCATATGGGGGTGAAGCTTTCTTT
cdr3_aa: CASSPYGGEAFF

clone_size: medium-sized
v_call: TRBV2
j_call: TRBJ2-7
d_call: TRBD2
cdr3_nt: TGTGCCAGCAGCGGGACTAGCGGAAACGAGCAGTACTTC
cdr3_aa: CASSGTSGNEQYF

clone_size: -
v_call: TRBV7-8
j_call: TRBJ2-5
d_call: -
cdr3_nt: TGTGCCAGCAGTTCGCCCGAAGAGACCCAGTACTTC
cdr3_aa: CASSSPEETQYF